Detailed here is one T cell receptor (beta chain). Antigen specificity is unknown. The data are from a study of PD-1 blockade in classical Hodgkin lymphoma. Study outcomes and limitations: Complete responders entered with baseline diversity on par with newly diagnosed patients, the results showed. After ASCT, patients who started nivolumab under 1 year later were excluded. Nothing has yet pinned down what causes the repertoire differences, possibly disease activity or prior therapy.

Profiled with immunoSEQ multiplex PCR; TCRdb holds only in-frame clones, not every one. The repertoire holds 25,000 to 35,000 clones, with 55% to 75% as singletons. Every patient had relapsed following autologous stem cell transplantation, and cohorts differed in brentuximab vedotin exposure. This material consisted of peripheral blood mononuclear cells (PBMCs), taken before the second cycle of nivolumab. The sequence was collected from a human donor with classical Hodgkin lymphoma.

The CDR3 coding sequence is TGTGCCAGCAGCCCATCCCTAAGGCGTTGGGGGCAGTCCTCCACAGATACGCAGTATTTT. The encoded protein is CASSPSLRRWGQSSTDTQYF. V gene TRBV9 combines with J gene TRBJ2-3; possible D gene TRBD1, 6 bases. The ends were cut back, 4 bases at V and 2 bases at J, with 29 bases in the middle. CDR3 size: 20 residues. Germline values: CDR1 SGDLS, CDR2 YYNGEE.